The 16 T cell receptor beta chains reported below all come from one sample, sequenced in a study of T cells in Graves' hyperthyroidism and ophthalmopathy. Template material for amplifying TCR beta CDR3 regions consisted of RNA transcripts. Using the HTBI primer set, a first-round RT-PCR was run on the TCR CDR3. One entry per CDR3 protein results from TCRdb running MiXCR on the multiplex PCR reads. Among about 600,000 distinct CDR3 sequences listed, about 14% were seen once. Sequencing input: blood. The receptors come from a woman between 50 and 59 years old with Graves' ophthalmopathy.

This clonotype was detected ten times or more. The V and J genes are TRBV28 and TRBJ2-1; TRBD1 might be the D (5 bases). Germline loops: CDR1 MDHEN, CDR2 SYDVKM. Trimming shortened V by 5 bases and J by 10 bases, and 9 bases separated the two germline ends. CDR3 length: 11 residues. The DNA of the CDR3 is TGTGCCAGCAGTAGCAGGACAGAGCAGTTCTTC. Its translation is CASSSRTEQFF.

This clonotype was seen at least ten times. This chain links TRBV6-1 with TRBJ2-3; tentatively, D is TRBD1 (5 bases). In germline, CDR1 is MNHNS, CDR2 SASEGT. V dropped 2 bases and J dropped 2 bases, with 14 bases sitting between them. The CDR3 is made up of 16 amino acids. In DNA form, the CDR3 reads TGTGCCAGCAGTGAATTATCAGGGTCTCACACAGATACGCAGTATTTT. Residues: CASSELSGSHTDTQYF.

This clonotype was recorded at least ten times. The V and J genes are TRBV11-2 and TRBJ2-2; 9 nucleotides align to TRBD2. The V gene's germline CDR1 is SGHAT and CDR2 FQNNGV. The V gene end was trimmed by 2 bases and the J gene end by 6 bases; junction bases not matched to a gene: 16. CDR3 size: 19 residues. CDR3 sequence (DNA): TGTGCCAGCAGCTTACTTCCGCCTAGGCGGGAGGGCCCCCCCGGGGAGCTGTTTTTT. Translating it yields CASSLLPPRREGPPGELFF.

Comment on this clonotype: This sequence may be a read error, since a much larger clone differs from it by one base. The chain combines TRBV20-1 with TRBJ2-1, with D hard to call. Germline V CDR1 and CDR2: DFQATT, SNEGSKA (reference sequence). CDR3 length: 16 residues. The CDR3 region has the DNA TGCAGTGCTAGAGAGATACTTTTGAGCTCCTACAATGAGCGGTTCTTC. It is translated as CSAREILLSSYNERFF.

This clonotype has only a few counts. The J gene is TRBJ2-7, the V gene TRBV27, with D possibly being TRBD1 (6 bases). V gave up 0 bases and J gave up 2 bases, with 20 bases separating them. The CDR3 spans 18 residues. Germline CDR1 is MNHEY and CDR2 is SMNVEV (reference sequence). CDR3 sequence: CASSLSSPEQGSAYEQYF. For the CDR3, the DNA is TGTGCCAGCAGTTTATCATCCCCCGAACAGGGTAGTGCCTACGAGCAGTACTTC.

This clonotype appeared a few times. DNA of the CDR3: TGTGCCACCAGTGATCCGACAGGGCCTACGAGGGATGAGCAGTTCTTC. Amino acids: CATSDPTGPTRDEQFF. The J gene is TRBJ2-1, the V gene TRBV24-1, with 7 bases lining up with TRBD1. Germline-derived CDR1 and CDR2 are KGHDR and SFDVKD. V lost 3 bases to trimming and J lost 8 bases; unmatched junction nucleotides: 12. This CDR3 spans 16 amino acids.

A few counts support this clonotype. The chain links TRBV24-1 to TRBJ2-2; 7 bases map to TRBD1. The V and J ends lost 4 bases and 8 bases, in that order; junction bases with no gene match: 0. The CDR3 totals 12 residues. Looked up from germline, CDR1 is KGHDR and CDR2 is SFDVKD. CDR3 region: CATSEQGGELFF. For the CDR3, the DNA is TGTGCCACCAGTGAACAGGGGGGGGAGCTGTTTTTT.

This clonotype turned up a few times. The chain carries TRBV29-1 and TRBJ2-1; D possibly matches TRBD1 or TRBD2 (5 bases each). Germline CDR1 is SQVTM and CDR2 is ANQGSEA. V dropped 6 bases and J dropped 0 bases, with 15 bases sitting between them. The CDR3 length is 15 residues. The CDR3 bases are TGCAGCGTCCTTCTGTGGGGGAGCTCCTACAATGAGCAGTTCTTC. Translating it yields CSVLLWGSSYNEQFF.

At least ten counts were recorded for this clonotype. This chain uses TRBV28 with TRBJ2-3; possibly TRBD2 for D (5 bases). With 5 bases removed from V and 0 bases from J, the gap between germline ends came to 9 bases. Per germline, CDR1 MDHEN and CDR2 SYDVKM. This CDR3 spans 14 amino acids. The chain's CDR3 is CASSRGISTDTQYF. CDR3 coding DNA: TGTGCCAGCAGTCGGGGTATTAGCACAGATACGCAGTATTTT.

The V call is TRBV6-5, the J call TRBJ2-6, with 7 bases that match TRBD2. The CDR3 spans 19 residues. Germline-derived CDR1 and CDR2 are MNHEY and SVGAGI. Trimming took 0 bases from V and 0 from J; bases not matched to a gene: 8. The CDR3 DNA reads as TGTGCCAGCAGTTACTCTGCTCTAGCGGTAGTCTCTGGGGCCAACGTCCTGACTTTC. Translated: CASSYSALAVVSGANVLTF.

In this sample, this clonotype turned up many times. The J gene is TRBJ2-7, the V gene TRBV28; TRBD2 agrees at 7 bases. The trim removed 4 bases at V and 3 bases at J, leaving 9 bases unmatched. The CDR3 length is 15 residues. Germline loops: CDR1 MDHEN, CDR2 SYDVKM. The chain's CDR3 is CASSSPGVAGYEQYF. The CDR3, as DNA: TGTGCCAGCAGTTCCCCCGGGGTAGCGGGCTACGAGCAGTACTTC.

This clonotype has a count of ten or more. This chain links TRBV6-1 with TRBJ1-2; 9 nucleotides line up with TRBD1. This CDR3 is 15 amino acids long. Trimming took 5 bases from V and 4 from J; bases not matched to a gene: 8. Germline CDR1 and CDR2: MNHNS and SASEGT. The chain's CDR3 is CASSPQGASPYGYTF. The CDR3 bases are TGTGCCAGCAGTCCACAGGGGGCTTCCCCCTATGGCTACACCTTC.

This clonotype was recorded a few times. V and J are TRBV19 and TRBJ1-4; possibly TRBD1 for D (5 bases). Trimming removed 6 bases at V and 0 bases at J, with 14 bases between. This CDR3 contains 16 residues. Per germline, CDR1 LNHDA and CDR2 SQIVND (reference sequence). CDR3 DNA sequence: TGTGCCAGTAGCACCAAGGGGACGGCAACTAATGAAAAACTGTTTTTT. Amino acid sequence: CASSTKGTATNEKLFF.

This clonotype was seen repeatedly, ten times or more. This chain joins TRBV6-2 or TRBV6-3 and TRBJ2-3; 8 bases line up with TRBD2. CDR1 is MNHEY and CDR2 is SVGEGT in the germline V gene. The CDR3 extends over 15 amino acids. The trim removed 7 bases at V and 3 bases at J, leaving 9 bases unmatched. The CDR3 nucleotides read TGTGCCAGCAACGACGGGACTAGACAGACAGATACGCAGTATTTT. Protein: CASNDGTRQTDTQYF.

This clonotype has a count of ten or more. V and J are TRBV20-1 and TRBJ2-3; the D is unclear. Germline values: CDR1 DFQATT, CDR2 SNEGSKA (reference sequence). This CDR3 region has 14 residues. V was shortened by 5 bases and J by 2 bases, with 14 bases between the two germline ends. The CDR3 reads CSAVQSAATDTQYF. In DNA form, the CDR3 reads TGCAGTGCTGTCCAGTCGGCCGCCACAGATACGCAGTATTTT.

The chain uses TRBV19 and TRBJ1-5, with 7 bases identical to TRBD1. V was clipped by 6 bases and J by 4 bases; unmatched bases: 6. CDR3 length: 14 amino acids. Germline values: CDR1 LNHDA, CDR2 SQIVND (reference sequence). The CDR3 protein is CASSDRASNQPQHF. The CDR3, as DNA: TGTGCCAGTAGCGACAGGGCCTCTAATCAGCCCCAGCATTTT.